This record looks at one T cell receptor (beta chain) sequence and its context. What it binds is not known. These data are taken from a study of a mutant IDH1 vaccine in newly diagnosed glioma. Study at large: Patients were started on vaccination 4-6 weeks after radiotherapy alone, or with temozolomide cycles.

Time point of the sample: week 11, during vaccination. The vaccine gave 300 ug of a 20-mer mutant IDH1 peptide subcutaneously per dose. The CDR3 runs 19 residues. Germline CDR1 SEHNR, CDR2 FQNEAQ (reference sequence). V dropped 5 bases and J dropped 5; count of bases not matched to a gene: 21. TCRdb keeps only in-frame clones here, not all; method: immunoSEQ multiplex PCR. The sample has under 55,000 clones, 90% to 95% seen once. This sequence was found in a man aged 50 or older with glioma. The J gene is TRBJ2-5, the V gene TRBV7-9; 9 bases are a match to TRBD1. Sequencing used PBMCs, obtained from a glioma patient whose treatment included an IDH1 peptide vaccine. This CDR3 is CASSHRDRAVWQSGETQYF. The CDR3 DNA is TGTGCCAGCAGCCACCGGGACAGGGCCGTATGGCAGAGTGGGGAGACCCAGTACTTC.